This T cell receptor beta chain is from a study of blood T cell repertoires in COVID-19. Germline-derived CDR1 and CDR2 are SGHTA and FQGNSA. V was trimmed by 6 bases and J by 6 bases, leaving 14 bases between them. The CDR3 is 13 amino acids. Generated by immunoSEQ multiplex PCR, the TCRdb table keeps only in-frame clones and is missing some. This repertoire shows 72,000 or so clones, about 85% found once; its top ten account for approximately 35%. This chain connects TRBV7-2 to TRBJ1-2; unclear D gene. The sequence came from a woman older than 75 with active or convalescent COVID-19. Material: peripheral blood. This CDR3 is CASRPGGSHGYTF. The DNA for the CDR3 is TGTGCCAGCAGGCCAGGAGGGTCCCATGGCTACACCTTC.